The present T cell receptor (beta chain) was sequenced within a study of T cell changes during pregnancy in multiple sclerosis. Assay: immunoSEQ multiplex PCR; the TCRdb copy retains only in-frame clones and omits some. The sample yields 30,000 to 45,000 clones, more than 85% seen once. Trimming at V came to 3 bases and at J to 2 bases, leaving 1 base not matched to a gene. Germline V CDR1 and CDR2: MNHEY, SMNVEV (reference sequence). The CDR3 covers 14 residues. Specimen: CD8+ T cells from peripheral blood mononuclear cells, collected in the first trimester of pregnancy. The V call is TRBV27, the J call TRBJ2-7; 10 bases are shared with TRBD1. This TCR derives from a female donor with multiple sclerosis, enrolled in a pregnancy study. This CDR3 reads CASSFGTGAYEQYF. The CDR3 DNA is TGTGCCAGCAGTTTCGGGACAGGGGCCTACGAGCAGTACTTC.